This TCR beta chain originates from a study of blood T cell repertoires in COVID-19. Study-level background: Acute-phase and convalescent COVID-19 samples originated in the United States, Italy and Spain. From T cells, B-cell-depleted T cells, or PBMCs came the material, which was cDNA or gDNA.

Clones were sequenced by immunoSEQ multiplex PCR, and TCRdb holds only the in-frame ones, with some missing. The table records about 500,000 clones, 80% to 90% of them present only once. Patients of the Seattle cohort, enrolled during active infection, were followed longitudinally. V gave up 3 bases and J gave up 3 bases; unmatched junction bases: 3. The germline CDR1 and CDR2 sequences are SGDLS and YYNGEE. The CDR3 covers 14 residues. V gene TRBV9 combines with J gene TRBJ2-7, with TRBD1 matching over 10 bases. This clonotype originated in a man younger than 35 with COVID-19, enrolled during active disease. Sequencing input: peripheral blood. The CDR3 bases are TGTGCCAGCAGCGCCCGGGACAGGGGCTACGAGCAGTACTTC. Protein product: CASSARDRGYEQYF.